This T cell receptor (beta chain) stems from a study of low-dose radiotherapy and immunotherapy resistance in tumors. Across the whole study: The fractionation for Cohort 1 was 0.5 Gy per fraction every 2 weeks, totaling 6.5 Gy. Each fraction given to Cohort 2 every two weeks delivered 1 Gy, and the total reached 13 Gy over 26 weeks. A dose of 300 mg of oral aspirin was taken by patients daily for four cycles from cycle 1 day 1.

Germline CDR1 is MNHEY and CDR2 is SMNVEV (reference sequence). The V gene lost 3 bases and the J gene lost 9 bases, with 12 bases spanning the gap. This CDR3 has 14 residues. TRAV- and TRBV-specific primers primed first-strand cDNA, covering alpha and beta chains. A constant-region primer paired with the V-primer adapter amplified TCRs over 20 PCR cycles. Using its own MiXCR run on the reads, TCRdb lists one record per CDR3 protein. Found here are 9,500 to 15,000 distinct CDR3 sequences, about four fifths of them singletons; the top ten hold approximately 3.6%. Low-dose radiotherapy, low-dose cyclophosphamide, aspirin, ipilimumab and nivolumab were all given to the donors.

The gene calls are TRBV27 and TRBJ1-6; D is uncertain. The TCR comes from a human donor with advanced metastatic prostate, ovarian, gallbladder or colorectal cancer (not recorded which). This table probably holds off-target reads from a library built for another chain. For the CDR3, the DNA is TGTGCCAGCAGTTTTGACGGAATGGGTTCACCCCTCCACTTT. It codes for CASSFDGMGSPLHF.